The subject of this entry is one TCR beta chain. Its target is unknown. The data originate from a study of vaccination and CD4 T cells after COVID-19. Whole-study context: Investigators took post-vaccine samples a median 72 days after dose two, within a range of 14 to 241. SARS-CoV-2, HCoV-NL63, HCoV-OC43 and HCoV-229E supplied the overlapping spike peptides used to stimulate cells. Study-level results: Median numbers of SARS-CoV-2-reactive clonotypes increased from around 20 to 38 (not a significant change).

The study sequenced cultured CD4+ T cell DNA using the Oncomine TCR Beta short-read assay. TCRdb recomputed calls from the PCR reads with MiXCR, one row per CDR3 protein. The sample shows about 15,000 distinct CDR3 sequences, around a third of them seen only once. The treatment is: roughly nine-day PBMC culture with coronavirus spike peptide pools or control peptides (ViraFEST assay). Per germline, CDR1 SGDLS and CDR2 YYNGEE. The CDR3 is 13 residues long. V was pared by 4 bases and J by 5 bases, with 12 bases between. Sequencing used cultured CD4+ T cells from blood. The V gene is TRBV9, the J gene TRBJ2-5; TRBD1 or TRBD2 may be the D gene (5 bases each). This TCR was recovered from a human donor with COVID-19. CDR3 residues: CASSSGLSETQYF. The CDR3 coding sequence is TGTGCCAGCAGCTCGGGGCTCTCGGAGACCCAGTACTTC.